This entry lists 31 T cell receptor beta chains sequenced from one sample in a study of cytomegalovirus exposure and HLA in healthy donors. The table came from immunoSEQ multiplex PCR; TCRdb's copy has only in-frame clones and leaves some out. In the table there are fewer than 150,000 clones, just under 85% of which are singletons. Sequenced sample: PBMCs. The receptors were gathered from a man aged 25 to 40 in good health and CMV-seropositive.

Only a few counts were recorded for this clone. The CDR3 spells CASSLGLPDTQYF. The CDR3 DNA sequence: TGTGCCAGCAGCCTAGGACTACCAGATACGCAGTATTTT. This chain links TRBV2 with TRBJ2-3, with a tentative D call TRBD2 (6 bases). V lost 6 bases, J lost 4 bases, and 11 bases lay in between. This CDR3 is built from 13 residues. The germline V gene encodes CDR1 SNHLY and CDR2 FYNNEI. The full variable domain, with the rest looked up from reference TRBV2 and TRBJ2-3, is EPEVTQTPSHQVTQMGQEVILRCVPISNHLYFYWYRQILGQKVEFLVSFYNNEISEKSEIFDDQFSVERPDGSNFTLKIRSTKLEDSAMYFCASSLGLPDTQYFGPGTRLTVL.

This rearrangement joins TRBV30 to TRBJ1-5, with D perhaps TRBD1 (6 bases). The CDR3 totals 15 residues. The V end lost 2 bases, the J end lost 2 bases, and 13 bases lay between the germline ends. Germline CDR1 and CDR2: GTSNPN and SVGIG (reference sequence). Here the CDR3 reads CAWSLTGKRNQPQHF. Written as DNA, the CDR3 is TGTGCCTGGAGTCTTACAGGGAAGCGCAATCAGCCCCAGCATTTT.

The rearrangement links TRBV27 to TRBJ2-2, with TRBD2 matching 7 bases. The CDR3 consists of 14 residues. Trimming at V came to 4 bases and at J to 3 bases, leaving 2 bases not matched to a gene. Looked up from germline, CDR1 is MNHEY and CDR2 is SMNVEV (reference sequence). CDR3 sequence (DNA): TGTGCCAGCAGTTGGGGGGGATACACCGGGGAGCTGTTTTTT. Protein: CASSWGGYTGELFF.

The gene calls are TRBV6-1 and TRBJ1-6; D is undetermined. CDR3 length equals 15 residues. The V gene lost 10 bases and the J gene lost 0 bases, with 13 bases spanning the gap. CDR1 and CDR2 from the germline V gene are MNHNS and SASEGT. This CDR3 is CATQLAHSYNSPLHF. CDR3 DNA: TGTGCCACCCAATTAGCACACTCCTATAATTCACCCCTCCACTTT.

This clone was seen just once. This sequence joins TRBV7-8 and TRBJ2-7, with D possibly being TRBD2 (5 bases). V was clipped by 2 bases and J by 4 bases, with 24 bases between them. The CDR3 runs 18 residues. From germline, CDR1 is SGHVS and CDR2 FQNEAQ. CDR3 nucleotides: TGTGCCAGCAGCTTACCTGCGGCCCCTAGCCCCGCCCGGTACGAGCAGTACTTC. Amino acids: CASSLPAAPSPARYEQYF.

This chain joins TRBV18 and TRBJ2-1; TRBD1 aligns across 7 bases. J was trimmed by 9 bases and V by 3 bases; bases with no gene match: 5. The CDR3 length is 13 residues. The germline CDR1 and CDR2 sequences are KGHSH and LQKENI. The CDR3 loop is CASSPHRGGEQFF. In DNA, the CDR3 is TGTGCCAGCTCACCCCACAGGGGCGGTGAGCAGTTCTTC.

The rearrangement links TRBV9 to TRBJ2-7, with D tentatively TRBD1 (7 bases). Deletions cut 0 bases from V and 4 bases from J, with 17 bases between. Germline V gene sequence: CDR1 SGDLS, CDR2 YYNGEE. The CDR3 covers 16 residues. CDR3 nucleotide sequence: TGTGCCAGCAGCGTAGATCCCCAGGGGGGATCGTACGAGCAGTACTTC. Protein: CASSVDPQGGSYEQYF.

V usage is TRBV5-8 and J usage is TRBJ1-4, with 8 bases that match TRBD1. Trimming took 3 bases from V and 1 from J; bases not matched to a gene: 5. This CDR3 contains 16 residues. Germline V CDR1 and CDR2: SGHTS, YDEGEE. The CDR3 here is CASSSGTGRTNEKLFF. The CDR3 nucleotides are TGTGCCAGCAGCTCCGGGACAGGCCGAACTAATGAAAAACTGTTTTTT.

This clone was counted a few times. V gene TRBV5-5 combines with J gene TRBJ1-5, with TRBD1 identical over 12 bases. Per the germline V gene, CDR1 is SGHKS and CDR2 is YYEKEE (reference sequence). V lost 4 bases to trimming and J lost 6 bases; unmatched junction nucleotides: 5. There are 15 residues in the CDR3. CDR3 region: CASSQGTGGGQPQHF. The DNA for the CDR3 is TGTGCCAGCAGCCAAGGGACAGGGGGCGGTCAGCCCCAGCATTTT.

The gene calls are TRBV5-1 and TRBJ2-1; 12 positions match TRBD1. The ends lost 4 bases at V and 8 bases at J; junction bases unmatched: 7. CDR1 is SGHRS and CDR2 is YFSETQ in the germline V gene. The CDR3 sequence is 15 residues long. The CDR3 loop is CASSTGQGARYEQFF. CDR3 DNA: TGCGCCAGCAGCACGGGACAGGGGGCTAGGTATGAGCAGTTCTTC.

This chain connects TRBV7-9 to TRBJ2-7, with D possibly being TRBD1 (5 bases). Deletions cut 4 bases from V and 4 bases from J, with 17 bases between. This CDR3 is built from 15 residues. Germline assignment: CDR1 SEHNR and CDR2 FQNEAQ (reference sequence). CDR3 amino acids: CASSSRQRIGYEQYF. The CDR3 DNA reads as TGTGCCAGCAGCTCACGACAGAGGATTGGGTACGAGCAGTACTTC.

The V call is TRBV6-6, the J call TRBJ1-2; a weak D match, TRBD1 (5 bases). The germline V gene has CDR1 MNHNY and CDR2 SVGAGI (reference sequence). The CDR3 is 13 residues long. V was cut by 6 bases and J by 5 bases, with 13 bases left in between. CDR3 bases: TGTGCCAGCAGAGGGGCAGGGCCATATGGCTACACCTTC. This sequence encodes CASRGAGPYGYTF.

The V call is TRBV6-6, the J call TRBJ2-2; D is possibly TRBD2 (5 bases). The V end was cut by 7 bases, the J end by 6 bases, with 12 bases between. CDR1 and CDR2 (germline): MNHNY, SVGAGI (reference sequence). There are 13 residues in the CDR3. The CDR3 is CASTPVGAGELFF. In DNA, the CDR3 is TGTGCCAGCACTCCGGTCGGGGCCGGGGAGCTGTTTTTT.

This clone appeared once. The chain combines TRBV18 with TRBJ1-1, with D hard to call. Germline V CDR1 and CDR2: KGHSH, LQKENI. CDR3 size: 18 residues. V was pared by 1 base and J by 1 base, with 19 bases between. The CDR3 bases are TGTGCCAGCTCACCACGACTACTAACCCGGGAGGGGAACACTGAAGCTTTCTTT. This translates into CASSPRLLTREGNTEAFF.

The rearrangement uses TRBV4-1 and TRBJ2-3; D is possibly TRBD1 (5 bases). This CDR3 is built from 16 residues. Germline CDR1 reads MGHRA; CDR2 reads YSYEKL. V lost 0 bases and J lost 3, with 13 bases in between. CDR3 nucleotides: TGCGCCAGCAGCCAAGATCAATCTCAGGGAACAGATACGCAGTATTTT. It codes for CASSQDQSQGTDTQYF.

This rearrangement joins TRBV5-1 to TRBJ1-5; D is unresolved. V was clipped by 0 bases and J by 4 bases, with 8 bases between them. Germline V gene lookup returns CDR1 SGHRS and CDR2 YFSETQ. This CDR3 has 14 residues. CDR3 in DNA: TGCGCCAGCAGCTTGGACAGTAGAAATCAGCCCCAGCATTTT. This codes for CASSLDSRNQPQHF.

V is TRBV5-1 and J is TRBJ1-5, with 9 bases matching TRBD1. The CDR3 loop spans 15 amino acids. The V gene's germline CDR1 is SGHRS and CDR2 YFSETQ. V shed 3 bases and J 3 bases; nucleotides not matched to a gene: 4. CDR3 residues: CASSSGQGDNQPQHF. The CDR3 coding sequence is TGCGCCAGCAGCTCGGGACAGGGAGACAATCAGCCCCAGCATTTT. The entire variable domain, with the rest obtained from reference TRBV5-1 and TRBJ1-5, is as follows: KAGVTQTPRYLIKTRGQQVTLSCSPISGHRSVSWYQQTPGQGLQFLFEYFSETQRNKGNFPGRFSGRQFSNSRSEMNVSTLELGDSALYLCASSSGQGDNQPQHFGDGTRLSIL.

The chain couples TRBV7-2 to TRBJ1-1; possibly TRBD1 for D (5 bases). Germline V CDR1 and CDR2: SGHTA, FQGNSA. CDR3 size: 14 residues. Trimming shortened V by 2 bases and J by 0 bases, and 7 bases separated the two germline ends. The CDR3 DNA is TGTGCCAGCAGCTTACGGGGGTTGAACACTGAAGCTTTCTTT. This encodes CASSLRGLNTEAFF. Drawing the rest from reference TRBV7-2 and TRBJ1-1, the complete variable domain is GAGVSQSPSNKVTEKGKDVELRCDPISGHTALYWYRQSLGQGLEFLIYFQGNSAPDKSGLPSDRFSAERTGGSVSTLTIQRTQQEDSAVYLCASSLRGLNTEAFFGQGTRLTVV.

The rearrangement joins TRBV6-4 to TRBJ2-7, with a tentative D call TRBD2 (5 bases). This CDR3 contains 12 residues. From germline, CDR1 is MRHNA and CDR2 SNTAGT. The germline V and J ends were trimmed by 8 bases and 2 bases, with 10 bases remaining between them. The CDR3 is CASWPGAYEQYF. The CDR3 DNA reads as TGTGCCAGCTGGCCCGGGGCCTACGAGCAGTACTTC.

The chain recombines TRBV7-2 with TRBJ2-7; TRBD2 matches at 9 bases. This CDR3 has 16 residues. The germline V gene has CDR1 SGHTA and CDR2 FQGNSA. V dropped 2 bases and J dropped 6; count of bases not matched to a gene: 11. CDR3 region: CASSLTGSGRGGEQYF. The DNA of the CDR3 is TGTGCCAGCAGCTTAACGGGTAGCGGGAGAGGAGGCGAGCAGTACTTC.

This chain uses TRBV5-4 with TRBJ2-3; tentatively, D is TRBD2 (6 bases). Deletions cut 3 bases from V and 1 base from J, with 15 bases between. Germline V gene data show CDR1 as SGHNT and CDR2 as YYREEE (reference sequence). This CDR3 region has 16 residues. Here the CDR3 DNA reads TGTGCCAGCAGCTCAGCCTCCCCGGGGGGCACAGATACGCAGTATTTT. Translating gives CASSSASPGGTDTQYF.

This sequence joins TRBV7-3 and TRBJ2-1; a possible D gene is TRBD2 (5 bases). Germline CDR1 SGHTA, CDR2 FQGTGA. This CDR3 is 17 amino acids long. V dropped 2 bases and J dropped 0 bases, with 14 bases sitting between them. CDR3 nucleotides: TGTGCCAGCAGCTTACTTGGTAGCGCGAGCTCCTACAATGAGCAGTTCTTC. It specifies CASSLLGSASSYNEQFF. Full variable domain (remainder filled in from reference TRBV7-3 and TRBJ2-1): GAGVSQTPSNKVTEKGKYVELRCDPISGHTALYWYRQSLGQGPEFLIYFQGTGAADDSGLPNDRFFAVRPEGSVSTLKIQRTERGDSAVYLCASSLLGSASSYNEQFFGPGTRLTVL.

The chain employs TRBV29-1 and TRBJ1-1, with a tentative D call TRBD1 (5 bases). This CDR3 is 12 amino acids long. V was cut by 2 bases and J by 2 bases, with 6 bases left in between. Germline lookup yields CDR1 SQVTM and CDR2 ANQGSEA. The CDR3 region is CSVEQGNTEAFF. CDR3 coding DNA: TGCAGCGTTGAACAGGGTAACACTGAAGCTTTCTTT.

The V gene is TRBV9, the J gene TRBJ1-3, with 12 nucleotides matching TRBD1. With 3 bases clipped from V and 4 bases from J, the junction kept 5 bases outside the gene matches. The CDR3 extends over 16 amino acids. Per germline, CDR1 SGDLS and CDR2 YYNGEE. CDR3 protein: CASSGGQGAKGNTIYF. DNA for the CDR3: TGTGCCAGCAGCGGGGGACAGGGGGCGAAGGGAAACACCATATATTTT.

The rearrangement links TRBV2 to TRBJ2-3; tentatively, D is TRBD2 (7 bases). The germline CDR1 and CDR2 sequences are SNHLY and FYNNEI. The CDR3 is 16 residues long. Trimming cost V 8 bases and J 2 bases, with 20 bases left between them. CDR3 bases: TGTGCCAGCCCGGGGGGCGGGGGCCCAAACACAGATACGCAGTATTTT. Encoded protein: CASPGGGGPNTDTQYF.

CDR3 DNA: TGTGCCAGCCCACGGGACATAACAGATACGCAGTATTTT. Its protein is CASPRDITDTQYF. The genes are TRBV21-1 and TRBJ2-3; the D segment call TRBD1 is taken from the table without a DNA check. TRBV21-1 corresponds to a pseudogene. The CDR3 is 13 amino acids.

This chain links TRBV6-1 with TRBJ2-7; 10 bases fit TRBD2. V shed 10 bases and J 1 base; nucleotides not matched to a gene: 7. Looked up from germline, CDR1 is MNHNS and CDR2 is SASEGT. CDR3 length: 14 amino acids. Written as DNA, the CDR3 is TGTGCCACCTCACCTAGCGGGGGATCCTACGAGCAGTACTTC. Translation: CATSPSGGSYEQYF.

The chain recombines TRBV7-3 with TRBJ2-1, with 14 bases fitting TRBD2. The CDR3 is 16 residues long. The germline V gene encodes CDR1 SGHTA and CDR2 FQGTGA. The J segment lost 9 bases and the V segment lost 5 bases, leaving 9 bases of the junction unmatched. The CDR3 nucleotides read TGTGCCAGCAGCACTACAGGGACTAGCGGGAGCGGTGAGCAGTTCTTC. Encoded protein: CASSTTGTSGSGEQFF.

This clone was seen a handful of times. This CDR3 is CASSLARTGGTEAFF. DNA of the CDR3: TGTGCCAGCAGCTTGGCCCGGACAGGGGGCACTGAAGCTTTCTTT. The chain links TRBV5-4 to TRBJ1-1, with TRBD1 matching 10 bases. This CDR3 comprises 15 residues. The junction had 3 bases not matched to a gene; V was cut back by 0 bases and J by 4 bases. CDR1 is SGHNT and CDR2 is YYREEE in the germline V gene (reference sequence).

The rearrangement uses TRBV5-1 and TRBJ1-5, with D perhaps matching TRBD1 (6 bases). With 2 bases removed from V and 7 bases from J, the gap between germline ends came to 10 bases. The CDR3 covers 13 residues. In germline, CDR1 is SGHRS, CDR2 YFSETQ. CDR3 sequence (DNA): TGCGCCAGCAGCTTCAGGGGAGGGCAGCCCCAGCATTTT. Its translation is CASSFRGGQPQHF. Full variable domain (remainder filled in from reference TRBV5-1 and TRBJ1-5): KAGVTQTPRYLIKTRGQQVTLSCSPISGHRSVSWYQQTPGQGLQFLFEYFSETQRNKGNFPGRFSGRQFSNSRSEMNVSTLELGDSALYLCASSFRGGQPQHFGDGTRLSIL.

This clone came up once. This chain connects TRBV9 to TRBJ2-3; TRBD2 matches 9 bases. The CDR3 is made up of 17 amino acids. CDR1 and CDR2 (germline): SGDLS, YYNGEE. The junction had 13 bases not matched to a gene; V was cut back by 4 bases and J by 4 bases. This CDR3 is CASSPFLVAGVSDTQYF. CDR3 coding DNA: TGTGCCAGCAGCCCCTTTTTGGTAGCGGGGGTATCAGATACGCAGTATTTT. The variable domain in full, with the rest retrieved from reference TRBV9 and TRBJ2-3, is DSGVTQTPKHLITATGQRVTLRCSPRSGDLSVYWYQQSLDQGLQFLIQYYNGEERAKGNILERFSAQQFPDLHSELNLSSLELGDSALYFCASSPFLVAGVSDTQYFGPGTRLTVL.